This passage covers 2 T cell receptor beta chains from one sample sequenced in a study of blood T cells in healthy people across ages. Through a sample-barcoded 5' primer and a J-beta primer mix, a second PCR was run for about 6 to 11 cycles. TCRdb analysed the 5' RACE reads with MiXCR anew, one entry per CDR3 protein. Found here are 1,800,000 or so distinct CDR3 sequences, around 40% of them singletons; the top ten hold 20% to 25%. The specimen was blood. These receptors were collected from a human donor in good health.

The V call is TRBV6-1, the J call TRBJ2-7; no clear D. V gave up 2 bases and J gave up 3 bases, with 14 bases separating them. Looked up from germline, CDR1 is MNHNS and CDR2 is SASEGT. The CDR3 runs to 15 residues. The CDR3 protein is CASSEFGVGYYEQYF. DNA of the CDR3: TGTGCCAGCAGTGAATTTGGGGTCGGTTACTACGAGCAGTACTTC.

J is TRBJ2-3 and V is TRBV20-1; 11 bases match TRBD2. Germline V gene lookup returns CDR1 DFQATT and CDR2 SNEGSKA (reference sequence). The CDR3 is made up of 19 amino acids. V lost 1 base to trimming and J lost 0 bases; unmatched junction nucleotides: 12. For the CDR3, the DNA is TGCAGTGCTAGAGGGGGACTAGCGGTTTCTCCCCCTAGCACAGATACGCAGTATTTT. It encodes CSARGGLAVSPPSTDTQYF.